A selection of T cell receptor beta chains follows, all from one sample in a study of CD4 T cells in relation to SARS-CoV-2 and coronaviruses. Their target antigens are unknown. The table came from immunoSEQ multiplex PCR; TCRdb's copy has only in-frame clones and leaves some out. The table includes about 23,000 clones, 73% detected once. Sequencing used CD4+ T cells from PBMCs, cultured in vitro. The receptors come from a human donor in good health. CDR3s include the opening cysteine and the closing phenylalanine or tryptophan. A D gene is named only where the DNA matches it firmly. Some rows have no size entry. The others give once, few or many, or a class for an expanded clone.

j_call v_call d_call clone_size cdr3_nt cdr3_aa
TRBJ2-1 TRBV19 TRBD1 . TGTGCCAGTAGCGGACGGGACAGTAGAGGGAATGAGCAGTTCTTC CASSGRDSRGNEQFF
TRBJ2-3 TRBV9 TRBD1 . TGTGCCAGCAGCGTGGAAGGGACAGTAGCCCGGGGGCAGTATTTT CASSVEGTVARGQYF
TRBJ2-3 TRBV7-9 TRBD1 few TGTGCCAGCAGCTTAAGGACAGGGGACACAGATACGCAGTATTTT CASSLRTGDTDTQYF
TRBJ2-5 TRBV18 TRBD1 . TGTGCCAGCTCACCACCGGGACAGTCGCAAGAGACCCAGTACTTC CASSPPGQSQETQYF
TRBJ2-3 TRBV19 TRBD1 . TGTGCCAGTAGTATATTTAGGGGACAGGGCACAGATACGCAGTATTTT CASSIFRGQGTDTQYF
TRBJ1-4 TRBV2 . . TGTGCCAGCAATAGACAGCCTAATGAAAAACTGTTTTTT CASNRQPNEKLFF
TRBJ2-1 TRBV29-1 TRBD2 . TGCAGCGGCAAGACTAGCAGGTCCTACAATGAGCAGTTCTTC CSGKTSRSYNEQFF
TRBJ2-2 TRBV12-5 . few TGTGCTAGTGGTTTGGTTCGGGACGGTAGCGTATACACCGGGGAGCTGTTTTTT CASGLVRDGSVYTGELFF
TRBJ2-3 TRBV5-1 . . TGCGCCAGCAGAATCGGGGGATGGAGCACAGATACGCAGTATTTT CASRIGGWSTDTQYF
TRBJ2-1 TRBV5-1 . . TGCGCCAGCGACAAAGGGGGGGGAGCCTACAATGAGCAGTTCTTC CASDKGGGAYNEQFF